This paragraph covers one T cell receptor (beta chain) sequence. Germline CDR1 is LNHNV and CDR2 is YYDKDF (reference sequence). This CDR3 has 16 amino acids. With 3 bases removed from V and 2 bases from J, the gap between germline ends came to 15 bases. These data originate in a study of shared clonotypes between healthy human individuals. Only in-frame clones appear in the TCRdb table, and some are missing; sequencing was by immunoSEQ multiplex PCR. The sample consists of some 1 million clones, 75% of them appearing once. V usage is TRBV15 and J usage is TRBJ2-3; the D gene is possibly TRBD2 (6 bases). Sequenced input: memory CD4+ T cells sorted from blood. Subset specified: CD45RA-negative fraction. This TCR came from a man between 18 and 35 years old in good health. CDR3 in amino acids: CATSRGDSPLTDTQYF. As DNA, the CDR3 is TGTGCCACCAGCAGGGGGGACTCCCCCCTCACAGATACGCAGTATTTT.